This entry describes one T cell receptor beta chain. Its cognate antigen is unknown. This sample is part of a study of cytomegalovirus exposure and HLA in healthy donors. Study results and limitations: In a later analysis, a genetic analysis reported fewer productive-TCR N-insertions in an Asian-associated ancestry cluster than the cohort average. The classifier reportedly diagnosed cytomegalovirus status with high sensitivity and specificity.

The PCR made use of 60 Vbeta and 13 Jbeta primers. Libraries were prepared by immunoSEQ multiplex PCR; TCRdb keeps only in-frame clonotypes and omits some of them. The sample contains about 140,000 clones, just under 90% of which appear only once. Germline CDR1 SGHTA, CDR2 FQGTGA. The CDR3 extends over 15 amino acids. V gave up 5 bases and J gave up 2 bases; unmatched junction bases: 4. V is TRBV7-3 and J is TRBJ2-3; 10 positions agree with TRBD2. Sequenced sample: PBMCs. The source is a woman aged 30 to 39 in good health and CMV-seronegative. CDR3 residues: CASSVGTSVTDTQYF. The CDR3 region has the DNA TGTGCCAGCAGCGTCGGGACTAGCGTCACAGATACGCAGTATTTT.